The clone carrying this TCR beta chain was observed a handful of times. What it binds is not known. Treatment given: treatment-naive control, cytoreductive nephrectomy. Controls were unirradiated tumors from treatment-naive cytoreductive nephrectomy patients. This entry belongs to a study of radiation and T cells in renal cell carcinoma. Findings of the study overall: Dominant CDR3 motifs were more common in irradiated tumors than controls. Top 100 clonotypes averaged about 54% in irradiated versus around 45% in nephrectomy-only tumors.

The method was immunoSEQ multiplex PCR; TCRdb's version includes in-frame clones alone and lacks a portion of them. Here the sample spans 10,000 to 12,000 clones, roughly 60% being singletons. Germline V gene sequence: CDR1 GTSNPN, CDR2 SVGIG (reference sequence). This CDR3 has 14 amino acids. V shed 1 base and J shed 3 bases, with 10 bases lying between them. The chain combines TRBV30 with TRBJ1-5; D possibly corresponds to TRBD1 (6 bases). The clonotype originates from a man in his forties with renal cell carcinoma. This material consisted of tumor tissue, taken from a patient whose treatment was nephrectomy without radiotherapy. Here the CDR3 reads CAWSDRGNNQPQHF. In DNA, the CDR3 is TGTGCCTGGAGTGATAGGGGGAACAATCAGCCCCAGCATTTT.